This T cell receptor (beta chain) was captured by sequencing in a study of cytomegalovirus exposure and HLA in healthy donors. Study-level results: The authors considered a cluster of highly shared sequence variants likely to be a sequencing artifact.

CDR1 and CDR2 from the germline V gene are SGHDN and FVKESK. The CDR3 is made up of 14 amino acids. V was cut by 4 bases and J by 6 bases, with 15 bases left in between. Sampled while nominally healthy, donors likely had unrecorded immune exposures. In this sample, this clone turned up a few times. As yet, its antigen is unknown. Vbeta (60) and Jbeta (13) primers were used in the PCR. The repertoire was sequenced with immunoSEQ multiplex PCR; TCRdb's copy has only in-frame clones and lacks some. Of 95,000 to 150,000 clones in the sample, 75% were seen once. The receptor's source is a woman aged 40 to 55 in good health and CMV-seropositive. The specimen was PBMCs. This chain connects TRBV14 to TRBJ1-1; D possibly corresponds to TRBD1 (5 bases). In DNA, the CDR3 is TGTGCCAGCAGCCTACAAGCGGGACGCGCTGAAGCTTTCTTT. Its protein is CASSLQAGRAEAFF.